The 20 T cell receptor beta chains presented below share a single source sample, sequenced in a study of monozygotic twins with inflammatory bowel disease. TCRdb re-called the 5' RACE reads; every CDR3 protein appears as one record, without DNA. The listing contains more than 300,000 distinct CDR3 sequences. The material sequenced was blood. The receptors come from a human donor with ulcerative colitis or Crohn's disease, or a healthy co-twin of an affected twin (not recorded which).

The gene calls are TRBV25-1 and TRBJ2-7; TCRdb's D call, TRBD1, is unchecked because there is no DNA. The CDR3 length is 14 residues. Germline V gene lookup returns CDR1 MGHDK and CDR2 SYGVNS. The chain's CDR3 is CASSRSAYTYEQYF.

V usage is TRBV7-2 and J usage is TRBJ1-3; TCRdb returns TRBD1, unconfirmable since there is no DNA. This CDR3 spans 16 amino acids. Germline V gives CDR1 SGHTA, CDR2 FQGNSA. This CDR3 is CASSLRDASSGNTIYF.

This chain links TRBV6-2 or TRBV6-3 with TRBJ2-3; TCRdb reports TRBD2, a call that lacks DNA to check it against. Germline assignment: CDR1 MNHEY and CDR2 SVGEGT. The CDR3 has 20 amino acids. The CDR3: CASSYLPTSYSLDGTDTQYF.

The chain uses TRBV20-1 and TRBJ2-5. CDR1 and CDR2 from the germline V gene are DFQATT and SNEGSKA (reference sequence). This CDR3 contains 11 residues. CDR3 sequence reads: CSASTGETQYF.

The CDR3 protein is CASSFSQGGEAFF. This chain joins TRBV7-3 and TRBJ1-1. Germline assignment: CDR1 SGHTA and CDR2 FQGTGA. The CDR3 is made up of 13 amino acids. Using reference TRBV7-3 and TRBJ1-1 for the parts outside the CDR3, the full variable domain is GAGVSQTPSNKVTEKGKYVELRCDPISGHTALYWYRQSLGQGPEFLIYFQGTGAADDSGLPNDRFFAVRPEGSVSTLKIQRTERGDSAVYLCASSFSQGGEAFFGQGTRLTVV.

The chain links TRBV12-3 or TRBV12-4 to TRBJ2-1. The CDR3 has 14 amino acids. The CDR3 here is CASSFAYSYNEQFF.

The chain links TRBV7-2 to TRBJ2-7. CDR3 length equals 13 residues. Germline V gene data show CDR1 as SGHTA and CDR2 as FQGNSA. The CDR3 sequence: CASSPDGFYEQYF.

The V gene is TRBV27, the J gene TRBJ2-7; there is no DNA to check the TCRdb D call of TRBD1. CDR1 is MNHEY, CDR2 SMNVEV, per germline (reference sequence). The CDR3 runs 13 residues. The CDR3 sequence is CASSFTGDHEQYF.

V gene TRBV12-3 or TRBV12-4 combines with J gene TRBJ1-3; TCRdb's D call of TRBD1 is untestable without DNA. There are 16 residues in the CDR3. CDR3 protein: CASSLAQAVSGNTIYF.

The V call is TRBV7-8, the J call TRBJ1-1. Germline V gene lookup returns CDR1 SGHVS and CDR2 FQNEAQ. The CDR3 contains 15 residues. CDR3 loop: CASSLDDTSGTEAFF.

The chain recombines TRBV18 with TRBJ2-5; TCRdb designates TRBD1, a call that cannot be tested without DNA. The CDR3 runs to 15 residues. Germline CDR1 and CDR2: KGHSH and LQKENI. The CDR3 sequence: CASSTRQGRQETQYF.

The chain joins TRBV12-3 or TRBV12-4 to TRBJ1-1; absent DNA, TCRdb's TRBD1 call cannot be checked. This CDR3 is built from 14 residues. The CDR3: CASSLTTGFAEAFF.

The rearrangement joins TRBV23-1 to TRBJ2-2. TRBV23-1 is an ORF for which the function is uncertain. The CDR3 runs to 15 residues. The CDR3 protein is CASITRHSNTGELFF.

The chain employs TRBV7-3 and TRBJ2-3. The CDR3 loop spans 14 amino acids. Germline lookup yields CDR1 SGHTA and CDR2 FQGTGA. CDR3: CASSFRASTDTQYF.

The chain recombines TRBV30 with TRBJ1-1; without DNA, the TCRdb call of TRBD1 cannot be checked. The CDR3 runs to 13 residues. Germline V gives CDR1 GTSNPN, CDR2 SVGIG (reference sequence). CDR3 sequence: CAWGQGLNTEAFF.

This chain connects TRBV12-3 or TRBV12-4 to TRBJ2-5; the D gene TCRdb calls, TRBD1, cannot be checked with no DNA. CDR3 length: 13 residues. CDR3: CASSFWGLETQYF.

The chain recombines TRBV5-1 with TRBJ2-1; TCRdb's D call of TRBD1 is untestable without DNA. The CDR3 is made up of 15 amino acids. The germline V gene has CDR1 SGHRS and CDR2 YFSETQ. The CDR3 sequence is CASSLQWGGGYEQFF.

The CDR3 protein is CASSLGLQGGKLFF. The chain couples TRBV5-1 to TRBJ1-4; as DNA is missing, the TRBD1 call by TCRdb cannot be tested. Germline-derived CDR1 and CDR2 are SGHRS and YFSETQ. There are 14 residues in the CDR3.

The chain combines TRBV15 with TRBJ1-5; TCRdb selects TRBD1, and the lack of DNA leaves this call unchecked. Germline loops: CDR1 LNHNV, CDR2 YYDKDF (reference sequence). The CDR3 is 17 amino acids. The CDR3 loop is CATSRDYQGASNQPQHF. Variable domain in full (rest from reference TRBV15 and TRBJ1-5): DAMVIQNPRYQVTQFGKPVTLSCSQTLNHNVMYWYQQKSSQAPKLLFHYYDKDFNNEADTPDNFQSRRPNTSFCFLDIRSPGLGDTAMYLCATSRDYQGASNQPQHFGDGTRLSIL.

The V call is TRBV6-1, the J call TRBJ2-1. Germline loops: CDR1 MNHNS, CDR2 SASEGT. The CDR3 loop spans 14 amino acids. The CDR3 loop reads CASQDRGTRNEQFF.